This record looks at one T cell receptor beta chain sequence and its context. Single viable CD3+CD4+CD8-CD45RO+ cells were sorted as the memory CD4+ T cells. The assay was immunoSEQ multiplex PCR, and TCRdb's table has in-frame clones only and misses some. The table records around 76,000 clones, roughly 78% of them present only once. The record originates from a study of memory CD4+ T cells and cytomegalovirus serostatus. The source material was memory CD4+ T cells from blood. The clonotype was recovered from an adult in good health and CMV-seropositive.

CDR3 region: CASRGYTEAFF. The CDR3 region has the DNA TGTGCCAGCAGGGGGTACACTGAAGCTTTCTTT. V and J are TRBV2 and TRBJ1-1, with D unresolved. Per germline, CDR1 SNHLY and CDR2 FYNNEI. V gave up 6 bases and J gave up 3 bases, with 5 bases separating them. This CDR3 is 11 amino acids long. Full variable domain (missing parts from reference TRBV2 and TRBJ1-1): EPEVTQTPSHQVTQMGQEVILRCVPISNHLYFYWYRQILGQKVEFLVSFYNNEISEKSEIFDDQFSVERPDGSNFTLKIRSTKLEDSAMYFCASRGYTEAFFGQGTRLTVV.